The 30 T cell receptor beta chains below all came from one sample that was sequenced in a study of long-term antiretroviral therapy in people with HIV (dated by TCRdb to between 2021 and 2023). Sequencing of the TRB variable region was done with the immunoSEQ hsTCRB v3.0 assay at survey level resolution. The source is immuneACCESS, and TCRdb retained only in-frame sequences with V and J called. Part of the clones is not carried over; for the studies checked, unresolved V genes explain less than half of this, and the remainder is unexplained. The sample contains tens of thousands of clones, 75% to 85% of them found a single time. Roughly 14% of the sample rests with the top ten. The starting material was unsorted PBMCs, obtained 0.3 years after starting antiretroviral therapy. The receptors derive from a man between 18 and 29 years old with HIV.

This chain joins TRBV2 and TRBJ1-4; maybe TRBD1 (6 bases). Germline CDR1 SNHLY, CDR2 FYNNEI. CDR3 length: 16 amino acids. The V end lost 3 bases, the J end lost 6 bases, and 17 bases lay between the germline ends. The CDR3 nucleotides are TGTGCCAGCAGTGATCAACAGGGCAGAGGGGATGAAAAACTGTTTTTT. As protein: CASSDQQGRGDEKLFF. The whole variable domain, filled in from reference TRBV2 and TRBJ1-4, reads EPEVTQTPSHQVTQMGQEVILRCVPISNHLYFYWYRQILGQKVEFLVSFYNNEISEKSEIFDDQFSVERPDGSNFTLKIRSTKLEDSAMYFCASSDQQGRGDEKLFFGSGTQLSVL.

The chain uses TRBV28 and TRBJ2-7; no reliable D call. Germline CDR1 MDHEN, CDR2 SYDVKM. The CDR3 spans 18 residues. Trimming stripped 4 bases from V and 0 bases from J, with 22 bases between. CDR3 residues: CASSSSVMKFLPSYEQYF. The CDR3 bases are TGTGCCAGCAGTTCCTCTGTTATGAAGTTTCTTCCCTCCTACGAGCAGTACTTC. Using reference TRBV28 and TRBJ2-7 for the parts outside the CDR3, the full variable domain is DVKVTQSSRYLVKRTGEKVFLECVQDMDHENMFWYRQDPGLGLRLIYFSYDVKMKEKGDIPEGYSVSREKKERFSLILESASTNQTSMYLCASSSSVMKFLPSYEQYFGPGTRLTVT.

The gene calls are TRBV9 and TRBJ2-7; TRBD2 matches at 9 bases. The CDR3 loop spans 18 amino acids. Unmatched junction bases numbered 18, after V lost 4 bases and J lost 4 bases. CDR1 is SGDLS, CDR2 YYNGEE, per germline. CDR3 protein: CASSPTDRVVAGEYEQYF. The CDR3 nucleotides are TGTGCCAGCAGCCCGACCGACAGGGTGGTAGCGGGAGAATACGAGCAGTACTTC.

The rearrangement uses TRBV7-9 and TRBJ2-3; the D call may be TRBD1 or TRBD2 (6 bases each). Germline values: CDR1 SEHNR, CDR2 FQNEAQ (reference sequence). Trimming removed 0 bases from V and 2 bases from J, with 9 bases in between. The CDR3 spans 15 residues. The CDR3 nucleotides are TGTGCCAGCAGCTTAGCGGAGGGGGTCACAGATACGCAGTATTTT. It encodes CASSLAEGVTDTQYF.

The gene calls are TRBV7-9 and TRBJ2-7, with 7 bases fitting TRBD2. Per germline, CDR1 SEHNR and CDR2 FQNEAQ (reference sequence). The CDR3 loop spans 19 amino acids. J lost 1 base, V lost 4 bases, and 19 bases had no gene match. CDR3 region: CASSSRVLAGVAGSYEQYF. CDR3 DNA sequence: TGTGCCAGCAGCTCCAGGGTTCTGGCGGGAGTTGCCGGATCCTACGAGCAGTACTTC.

The chain joins TRBV18 to TRBJ1-5, with no clear D. CDR3 size: 14 residues. Germline V gene sequence: CDR1 KGHSH, CDR2 LQKENI. V gave up 5 bases and J gave up 4 bases, with 12 bases separating them. CDR3 in amino acids: CASSSREQNQPQHF. CDR3 coding DNA: TGTGCCAGCTCATCCCGGGAGCAGAATCAGCCCCAGCATTTT.

The chain uses TRBV13 and TRBJ1-2; D may be TRBD1 (5 bases). Trimming cost V 4 bases and J 7 bases, with 16 bases left between them. The CDR3 is made up of 14 amino acids. CDR1 PRHDT and CDR2 FYEKMQ come from the germline V gene (reference sequence). CDR3 sequence: CASSSLATGGGYTF. For the CDR3, the DNA is TGTGCCAGCAGCTCCCTCGCCACGGGGGGTGGCTACACCTTC.

This clone has just a few counts. This chain uses TRBV4-1 with TRBJ1-1; a possible D gene is TRBD1 (6 bases). V lost 6 bases, J lost 6 bases, and 14 bases lay in between. Looked up from germline, CDR1 is MGHRA and CDR2 is YSYEKL. This CDR3 region has 13 residues. The CDR3 reads CASSRAGHSEAFF. Written as DNA, the CDR3 is TGCGCCAGCAGTAGGGCGGGACACTCTGAAGCTTTCTTT.

The DNA of the CDR3 is TGTGCCAGCAGTTTACTGAGGAGTCTGGAAAACACCATATATTTT. Its translation: CASSLLRSLENTIYF. The V gene is TRBV28, the J gene TRBJ1-3; D remains unclear. V was pared by 2 bases and J by 6 bases, with 14 bases between. Germline CDR1 is MDHEN and CDR2 is SYDVKM. The CDR3 length is 15 residues.

The rearrangement links TRBV27 to TRBJ2-7; TRBD2 agrees at 11 bases. With 5 bases clipped from V and 4 bases from J, the junction kept 10 bases outside the gene matches. This CDR3 has 16 residues. Germline V gene data show CDR1 as MNHEY and CDR2 as SMNVEV (reference sequence). As DNA, the CDR3 is TGTGCCAGCAGTCCTTATCGGCCTAGCGGGAGGTACGAGCAGTACTTC. Amino acids: CASSPYRPSGRYEQYF.

This chain uses TRBV9 with TRBJ2-7, with 7 bases matching TRBD1. This CDR3 has 15 residues. J lost 5 bases, V lost 3 bases, and 11 bases had no gene match. Germline V gene data show CDR1 as SGDLS and CDR2 as YYNGEE. CDR3 protein: CASSGQGSLPHEQYF. CDR3 in DNA: TGTGCCAGCAGCGGACAGGGCAGTCTTCCCCACGAGCAGTACTTC.

J is TRBJ1-2 and V is TRBV30, with 7 bases fitting TRBD1. The CDR3 has 15 amino acids. Germline assignment: CDR1 GTSNPN and CDR2 SVGIG (reference sequence). Germline trimming cut 2 bases from V and 6 bases from J; bases unmatched to any gene: 12. CDR3 DNA: TGTGCCTGGAGTCTCTTAGGGACAGTGAGAAATGGCTACACCTTC. Residues: CAWSLLGTVRNGYTF.

This clone was observed a handful of times. The rearrangement joins TRBV27 to TRBJ2-7; 7 bases are shared with TRBD1. Germline trimming cut 4 bases from V and 3 bases from J; bases unmatched to any gene: 3. Looked up from germline, CDR1 is MNHEY and CDR2 is SMNVEV (reference sequence). The CDR3 length is 13 residues. CDR3 region: CASSYNRGYEQYF. In DNA, the CDR3 is TGTGCCAGCAGTTATAACAGGGGCTACGAGCAGTACTTC.

The chain uses TRBV18 and TRBJ2-1; 7 nucleotides line up with TRBD2. The CDR3 contains 17 residues. CDR1 and CDR2 (germline): KGHSH, LQKENI. With 5 bases clipped from V and 3 bases from J, the junction kept 13 bases outside the gene matches. CDR3: CASSSGSGMRDYNEQFF. The CDR3 DNA reads TGTGCCAGCTCATCAGGAAGCGGGATGAGGGACTACAATGAGCAGTTCTTC.

The DNA for the CDR3 is TGTGCCAGCAGAACCGGGACAGGGGGCTCCTACGAGCAGTACTTC. Amino acid sequence: CASRTGTGGSYEQYF. The V call is TRBV28, the J call TRBJ2-7, with 11 bases identical to TRBD1. Looked up from germline, CDR1 is MDHEN and CDR2 is SYDVKM. CDR3 length: 15 residues. V was clipped by 6 bases and J by 0 bases; unmatched bases: 4.

The V call is TRBV5-1, the J call TRBJ2-5, with TRBD1 matching 9 bases. The CDR3 consists of 15 residues. From germline, CDR1 is SGHRS and CDR2 YFSETQ. The trim removed 0 bases at V and 4 bases at J, leaving 4 bases unmatched. The CDR3 DNA reads TGCGCCAGCAGCTTGGGGGGACAGGGTCGAGAGACCCAGTACTTC. As protein: CASSLGGQGRETQYF.

The chain carries TRBV18 and TRBJ1-4, with D uncertain. Germline V CDR1 and CDR2: KGHSH, LQKENI. V lost 2 bases and J lost 6, with 16 bases in between. The CDR3 consists of 16 residues. The CDR3 region is CASSPGLGVRDEKLFF. The CDR3 region has the DNA TGTGCCAGCTCACCAGGGTTGGGCGTACGGGATGAAAAACTGTTTTTT.

This clone was seen more than once but under ten times. The chain employs TRBV19 and TRBJ1-1, with 9 bases fitting TRBD1. Trimming cost V 4 bases and J 0 bases; bases outside gene matches: 6. The germline gives CDR1 LNHDA, CDR2 SQIVND (reference sequence). The CDR3 is 16 residues long. The CDR3 region is CASSSRDRDMNTEAFF. The CDR3 region has the DNA TGTGCCAGTAGTAGCCGGGACAGGGACATGAACACTGAAGCTTTCTTT.

This clone was seen once. The V gene is TRBV2, the J gene TRBJ1-4; a possible D gene is TRBD1 (6 bases). The CDR3 contains 16 residues. Germline V lookup: CDR1 SNHLY, CDR2 FYNNEI. V lost 6 bases to trimming and J lost 7 bases, with 21 bases between them. The CDR3 nucleotides read TGTGCCAGCAGCCTCAGAGCCCCGGGACAAAGTGAAAAACTGTTTTTT. Its translation: CASSLRAPGQSEKLFF. Variable domain in full (rest from reference TRBV2 and TRBJ1-4): EPEVTQTPSHQVTQMGQEVILRCVPISNHLYFYWYRQILGQKVEFLVSFYNNEISEKSEIFDDQFSVERPDGSNFTLKIRSTKLEDSAMYFCASSLRAPGQSEKLFFGSGTQLSVL.

The rearrangement links TRBV11-2 to TRBJ2-7, with D uncertain. Trimming pared 0 bases from V and 1 base from J, leaving 4 bases between. Germline V gives CDR1 SGHAT, CDR2 FQNNGV. This CDR3 is 13 amino acids long. The CDR3 region has the DNA TGTGCCAGCAGCTTAGACAGATCCTACGAGCAGTACTTC. Residues: CASSLDRSYEQYF.

The chain uses TRBV7-6 and TRBJ2-3; no definite D call. V gave up 2 bases and J gave up 4 bases, with 10 bases separating them. Germline V gene lookup returns CDR1 SGHVS and CDR2 FNYEAQ. CDR3 size: 14 residues. The CDR3 nucleotides are TGTGCCAGCAGCTTAAAAGTAGTCCCAGATACGCAGTATTTT. This translates into CASSLKVVPDTQYF.

This clone appeared a single time. This chain links TRBV4-3 with TRBJ2-2; 9 bases fit TRBD1. Trimming removed 4 bases from V and 4 bases from J; junction bases left unmatched: 13. The CDR3 length is 18 residues. CDR1 LGHNA and CDR2 YSLEER come from the germline V gene. The CDR3 DNA reads as TGCGCCAGCAGCCCTGAGGGACAGGGCCCCTCCGCCACCGGGGAGCTGTTTTTT. This encodes CASSPEGQGPSATGELFF.

J is TRBJ2-5 and V is TRBV30, with 12 bases identical to TRBD2. Germline CDR1 and CDR2: GTSNPN and SVGIG (reference sequence). This CDR3 has 15 amino acids. V lost 3 bases, J lost 5 bases, and 7 bases stayed unmatched. The chain's CDR3 is CAWRKLAGGRETQYF. The CDR3 DNA reads TGTGCCTGGAGGAAACTAGCGGGGGGTCGGGAGACCCAGTACTTC.

This sequence joins TRBV6-6 and TRBJ1-1, with D uncertain. Germline CDR1 and CDR2: MNHNY and SVGAGI (reference sequence). The CDR3 has 11 residues. V was pared by 6 bases and J by 8 bases, with 10 bases between. As DNA, the CDR3 is TGTGCCAGCAGCGTCAGTGGAGAAGCTTTCTTT. It translates to CASSVSGEAFF.

The chain employs TRBV27 and TRBJ2-2; D unresolved. Trimming stripped 0 bases from V and 8 bases from J, with 7 bases between. Germline CDR1 reads MNHEY; CDR2 reads SMNVEV (reference sequence). CDR3 size: 13 residues. CDR3: CASSLSPRGELFF. CDR3 in DNA: TGTGCCAGCAGTTTATCTCCCAGGGGGGAGCTGTTTTTT.

This clone was detected only once. The V gene is TRBV28, the J gene TRBJ1-1, with D possibly TRBD1 on 6 matching bases. The V and J ends lost 2 bases and 6 bases respectively, with 13 bases between them. The germline gives CDR1 MDHEN, CDR2 SYDVKM. The CDR3 runs 14 residues. The CDR3 is CASSLVGGIAEAFF. The CDR3 bases are TGTGCCAGCAGTTTAGTCGGGGGCATCGCTGAAGCTTTCTTT.

The J gene is TRBJ2-7, the V gene TRBV18; D ambiguous. Germline assignment: CDR1 KGHSH and CDR2 LQKENI. The CDR3 contains 14 residues. The V and J ends lost 6 bases and 2 bases respectively, with 14 bases between them. CDR3 region: CASSPGGGAYEQYF. Written as DNA, the CDR3 is TGTGCCAGCTCTCCGGGCGGCGGCGCCTACGAGCAGTACTTC.

The J gene is TRBJ2-2, the V gene TRBV4-1; 11 nucleotides match TRBD1. CDR3 size: 16 residues. CDR1 MGHRA and CDR2 YSYEKL come from the germline V gene. Trimming cost V 7 bases and J 2 bases; bases outside gene matches: 6. Here the CDR3 reads CASTFGQGANTGELFF. The CDR3 region has the DNA TGCGCCAGCACCTTCGGACAGGGGGCCAACACCGGGGAGCTGTTTTTT.

This clone ranks as medium-sized. The J gene is TRBJ2-3, the V gene TRBV7-9, with D unclear. V shed 4 bases and J shed 5 bases, with 10 bases lying between them. This CDR3 has 13 residues. Per the germline V gene, CDR1 is SEHNR and CDR2 is FQNEAQ (reference sequence). In DNA, the CDR3 is TGTGCCAGCAGCTCATCTCTCTTAGATACGCAGTATTTT. The encoded protein is CASSSSLLDTQYF.

The chain carries TRBV4-1 and TRBJ2-1; D is unresolved. Germline V lookup: CDR1 MGHRA, CDR2 YSYEKL. The CDR3 contains 16 residues. The germline V and J ends were trimmed by 3 bases and 3 bases, with 15 bases remaining between them. The CDR3 nucleotides read TGCGCCAGCAGCCACACTGGCCTAGTAGGCTACAATGAGCAGTTCTTC. This translates into CASSHTGLVGYNEQFF.